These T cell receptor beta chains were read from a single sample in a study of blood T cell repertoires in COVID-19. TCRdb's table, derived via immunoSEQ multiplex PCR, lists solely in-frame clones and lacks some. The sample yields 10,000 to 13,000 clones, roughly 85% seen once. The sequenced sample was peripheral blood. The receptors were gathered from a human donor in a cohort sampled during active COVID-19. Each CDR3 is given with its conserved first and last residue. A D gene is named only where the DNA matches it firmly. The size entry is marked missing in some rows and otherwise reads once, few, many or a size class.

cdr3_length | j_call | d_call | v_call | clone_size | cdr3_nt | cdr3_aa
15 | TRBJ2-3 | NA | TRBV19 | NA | TGTGCCAGTAGTGACCGGGACATTAGCACAGATACGCAGTATTTT | CASSDRDISTDTQYF
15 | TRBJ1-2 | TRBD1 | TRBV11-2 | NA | TGTGCCAGCAGCTCCCGACAGGGGGTAATCTATGGCTACACCTTC | CASSSRQGVIYGYTF
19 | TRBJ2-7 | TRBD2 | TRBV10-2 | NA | TGCGCCAGCACCCTCGGGGGACTAGCGGGAGGGACCCCTACCTACGAGCAGTACTTC | CASTLGGLAGGTPTYEQYF
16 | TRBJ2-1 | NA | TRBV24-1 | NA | TGTGCCACCAGTGATTCCACAGGTCTTAATTACAATGAGCAGTTCTTC | CATSDSTGLNYNEQFF
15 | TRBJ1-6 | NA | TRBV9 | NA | TGTGCCAGCAGCGTAGCCCAGGGGCCAGGTTCACCCCTCCACTTT | CASSVAQGPGSPLHF
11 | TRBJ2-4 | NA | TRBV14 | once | TGTGCCAGCAGTCAGGGAAACATTCAGTACTTC | CASSQGNIQYF
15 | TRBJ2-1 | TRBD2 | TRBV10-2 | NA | TGCGCCAGCAAGACTAGCGGGTCGCCCTACAATGAGCAGTTCTTC | CASKTSGSPYNEQFF
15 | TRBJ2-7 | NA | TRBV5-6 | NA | TGTGCCAGCAGCTCCCGCCCTGCGGCCGCTTACGAGCAGTACTTC | CASSSRPAAAYEQYF
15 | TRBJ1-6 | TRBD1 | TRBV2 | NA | TGTGCCAGCAGTGGGAGGACAGGGGGGAATTCACCCCTCCACTTT | CASSGRTGGNSPLHF
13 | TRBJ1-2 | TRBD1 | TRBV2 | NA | TGTGCCAGCAGCGACAGGGCAGGCTATGGCTACACCTTC | CASSDRAGYGYTF
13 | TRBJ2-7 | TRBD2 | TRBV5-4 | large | TGTGCCAGCAGCCTCAGCGGGACTGGAGAGCAGTACTTC | CASSLSGTGEQYF
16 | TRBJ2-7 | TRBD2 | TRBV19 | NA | TGTGCCAGTAGTATGGGTAGCGGGAGTTTAAGCTACGAGCAGTACTTC | CASSMGSGSLSYEQYF
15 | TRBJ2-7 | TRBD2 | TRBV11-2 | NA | TGTGCCAGCAGCTACGTAGCGGGACCATATTACGAGCAGTACTTC | CASSYVAGPYYEQYF
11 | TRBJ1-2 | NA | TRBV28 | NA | TGTGCCAGCAGTGAAGATCGGGGCTACACCTTC | CASSEDRGYTF
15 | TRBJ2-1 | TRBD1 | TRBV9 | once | TGTGCCAGCAGCGTATCGGACAGGGCCCCGCTCGGGTTGTTCTTC | CASSVSDRAPLGLFF